A single sample is the source of the 31 T cell receptor beta chains below, sequenced in a study of monozygotic twins with inflammatory bowel disease. From its re-call of the 5' RACE reads, TCRdb lists each CDR3 protein once, without DNA. The sample is made up of 300,000 to 450,000 distinct CDR3 sequences, and the top ten hold approximately 2.4% of it. Sequenced: blood. Source of these receptors: a human donor with ulcerative colitis or Crohn's disease, or a healthy co-twin of an affected twin (not recorded which).

The rearrangement joins TRBV6-2 or TRBV6-3 to TRBJ2-4; absent DNA, TCRdb's TRBD1 call cannot be checked. The CDR3 totals 19 residues. Germline-derived CDR1 and CDR2 are MNHEY and SVGEGT. The CDR3 protein is CASSYLVDVPGHTKNIQYF.

The chain recombines TRBV11-2 with TRBJ1-2. This CDR3 contains 14 residues. CDR1 is SGHAT and CDR2 is FQNNGV in the germline V gene. CDR3 loop: CASSSARRFSGGTF.

The chain has TRBV11-2 and TRBJ1-1. Germline V CDR1 and CDR2: SGHAT, FQNNGV. CDR3 length equals 14 residues. CDR3 sequence: CASSVAHLNTEAFF.

The V call is TRBV6-5, the J call TRBJ1-5; the TCRdb D gene call, TRBD1, has no DNA to confirm it. Germline V gives CDR1 MNHEY, CDR2 SVGAGI. The CDR3 is 15 amino acids. This CDR3 reads CASRRTGLGNQPQHF.

The CDR3 sequence is CASSSAGTGFGYTEAFF. The gene calls are TRBV5-1 and TRBJ1-1; as DNA is missing, the TRBD1 call by TCRdb cannot be tested. Germline V gene data show CDR1 as SGHRS and CDR2 as YFSETQ. There are 17 residues in the CDR3.

This chain connects TRBV3-1 to TRBJ2-2; the TCRdb call, TRBD1, lacks DNA for checking. From germline, CDR1 is LGHDT and CDR2 YNNKEL (reference sequence). The CDR3 has 15 amino acids. CDR3 residues: CASSPVRGHTGELFF.

The V and J genes are TRBV18 and TRBJ2-7; there is no DNA to check the TCRdb D call of TRBD1. The CDR3 length is 13 residues. Germline CDR1 reads KGHSH; CDR2 reads LQKENI. CDR3 sequence: CASSSQGDGEQYF.

The V call is TRBV7-2, the J call TRBJ2-1; absent DNA, TCRdb's TRBD1 call cannot be checked. The CDR3 sequence is 15 residues long. The germline gives CDR1 SGHTA, CDR2 FQGNSA. The CDR3: CASSWDGTTYNEQFF.

This chain links TRBV20-1 with TRBJ2-1; checking the TCRdb D call of TRBD2 is not possible without DNA. The CDR3 runs 19 residues. Germline CDR1 and CDR2: DFQATT and SNEGSKA (reference sequence). The CDR3 sequence: CSARVGTSGGAGSYNEQFF.

V usage is TRBV5-1 and J usage is TRBJ1-5; without DNA, the TCRdb call of TRBD1 cannot be checked. Germline loops: CDR1 SGHRS, CDR2 YFSETQ. This CDR3 spans 14 amino acids. CDR3 in amino acids: CASSLEGAGQPQHF.

The chain links TRBV18 to TRBJ2-1. CDR1 is KGHSH, CDR2 LQKENI, per germline. This CDR3 contains 16 residues. CDR3 loop: CASSPPAEHSYNEQFF.

This chain links TRBV7-6 with TRBJ2-3; TCRdb lists TRBD2, though no DNA is available to test this call. The CDR3 is made up of 17 amino acids. The V gene's germline CDR1 is SGHVS and CDR2 FNYEAQ. This chain's CDR3 is CASSKGLAGASTDTQYF.

The chain is built from TRBV7-9 and TRBJ1-4; with no DNA, the TCRdb D assignment of TRBD1 cannot be verified. Germline lookup yields CDR1 SEHNR and CDR2 FQNEAQ (reference sequence). The CDR3 contains 15 residues. CDR3 sequence: CASSTGQGPNEKLFF.

The chain uses TRBV27 and TRBJ2-7. The CDR3 spans 14 residues. CDR1 is MNHEY, CDR2 SMNVEV, per germline (reference sequence). The CDR3 is CASRTVGSSYEQYF.

V and J are TRBV7-8 and TRBJ2-7; TCRdb returns TRBD1, unconfirmable since there is no DNA. This CDR3 is 16 amino acids long. Germline CDR1 SGHVS, CDR2 FQNEAQ. CDR3 region: CASSPLFGTGVYEQYF.

The chain employs TRBV19 and TRBJ1-2. There are 15 residues in the CDR3. Germline values: CDR1 LNHDA, CDR2 SQIVND (reference sequence). The CDR3 here is CASSPSADPSYGYTF.

This chain joins TRBV12-3 or TRBV12-4 and TRBJ2-7; no DNA is available, so the TRBD1 call from TCRdb remains unchecked. CDR3 length: 14 amino acids. The CDR3 sequence is CASNRDATSYEQYF.

CDR3 region: CASSLFGQGEQYF. This sequence joins TRBV27 and TRBJ2-7; TCRdb indicates TRBD1, and absent DNA this call remains unverified. The CDR3 contains 13 residues. In germline, CDR1 is MNHEY, CDR2 SMNVEV (reference sequence).

The rearrangement joins TRBV18 to TRBJ1-2; checking the TCRdb D call of TRBD1 is not possible without DNA. This CDR3 is 13 amino acids long. The germline V gene encodes CDR1 KGHSH and CDR2 LQKENI. CDR3: CASRTGDGYGYTF.

The chain employs TRBV7-2 and TRBJ2-7; TCRdb picks TRBD1, but there is no DNA to check that call. The length of the CDR3 is 13 residues. Germline CDR1 and CDR2: SGHTA and FQGNSA. CDR3 loop: CASSPVGVYEQYF.

The gene calls are TRBV7-3 and TRBJ2-2; TCRdb returns TRBD1, unconfirmable since there is no DNA. In germline, CDR1 is SGHTA, CDR2 FQGTGA. This CDR3 contains 16 residues. CDR3 sequence reads: CASSLLGQANTGELFF.

This chain's CDR3 is CASRDSPYNEQFF. V is TRBV5-1 and J is TRBJ2-1. CDR1 SGHRS and CDR2 YFSETQ come from the germline V gene. CDR3 size: 13 residues.

This chain uses TRBV20-1 with TRBJ2-1; no DNA is available, so the TRBD1 call from TCRdb remains unchecked. This CDR3 has 13 residues. Germline CDR1 is DFQATT and CDR2 is SNEGSKA (reference sequence). The CDR3 reads CSAAGDVYNEQFF.

V usage is TRBV10-3 and J usage is TRBJ2-7; lacking DNA, the TRBD2 call made by TCRdb goes unchecked. Germline lookup yields CDR1 ENHRY and CDR2 SYGVKD. This CDR3 region has 17 residues. CDR3 region: CAISESSGTSGSLAQYF.

This chain's CDR3 is CASSSHNYGYTF. The chain recombines TRBV12-3 or TRBV12-4 with TRBJ1-2. The CDR3 spans 12 residues.

CDR3 sequence reads: CASSSDPGQAYNSPLHF. The gene calls are TRBV5-1 and TRBJ1-6; TCRdb's D call, TRBD1, is unchecked because there is no DNA. Germline values: CDR1 SGHRS, CDR2 YFSETQ. The length of the CDR3 is 17 residues.

This chain links TRBV29-1 with TRBJ1-4. CDR3 length: 13 residues. Germline values: CDR1 SQVTM, CDR2 ANQGSEA. The CDR3 sequence: CSVEDNRREKLFF.

This chain links TRBV7-8 with TRBJ2-7; lacking DNA, the TRBD1 call made by TCRdb goes unchecked. Germline V gives CDR1 SGHVS, CDR2 FQNEAQ. The CDR3 totals 15 residues. The chain's CDR3 is CASSKGQGFAYEQYF.

The gene calls are TRBV6-1 and TRBJ2-3; TCRdb designates TRBD2, a call that cannot be tested without DNA. The CDR3 spans 16 residues. Germline V gene data show CDR1 as MNHNS and CDR2 as SASEGT. The CDR3 here is CASKSGVTTSTDTQYF.

J is TRBJ2-3 and V is TRBV6-1; checking the TCRdb D call of TRBD1 is not possible without DNA. Germline V gives CDR1 MNHNS, CDR2 SASEGT. The CDR3 is 17 residues long. The chain's CDR3 is CASSEALAGINTDTQYF.

The rearrangement links TRBV5-1 to TRBJ2-3; TCRdb returns TRBD2, unconfirmable since there is no DNA. Germline V CDR1 and CDR2: SGHRS, YFSETQ. The CDR3 has 18 amino acids. CDR3: CASSVGEGLEEGTDTQYF. The complete variable domain, with remaining parts taken from reference TRBV5-1 and TRBJ2-3, reads KAGVTQTPRYLIKTRGQQVTLSCSPISGHRSVSWYQQTPGQGLQFLFEYFSETQRNKGNFPGRFSGRQFSNSRSEMNVSTLELGDSALYLCASSVGEGLEEGTDTQYFGPGTRLTVL.